This TCR beta chain was sequenced in a study of Graves' ophthalmopathy and Graves' hyperthyroidism. The ends were cut back, 4 bases at V and 7 bases at J, with 11 bases in the middle. Germline V CDR1 and CDR2: LGHDT, YNNKEL (reference sequence). The CDR3 covers 14 residues. CDR3 regions of TCR beta were amplified from RNA transcripts. Second-round multiplex PCR followed a first-round RT-PCR using HTBI primers. From the multiplex PCR reads, TCRdb called clonotypes with MiXCR, one entry per CDR3 protein. The data show roughly 300,000 distinct CDR3 sequences, about a sixth seen once. This clonotype has only a few counts.

Source material: peripheral blood. The chain combines TRBV3-1 with TRBJ1-6; D unclear. The TCR sequence derives from an adult man with Graves' ophthalmopathy. CDR3 region: CASSPNAENSPLHF. DNA of the CDR3: TGTGCCAGCAGCCCAAACGCGGAGAATTCACCCCTCCACTTT.